One and the same sample provided the 20 T cell receptor beta chains below, sequenced in a study of T cells in tuberculosis. Method: immunoSEQ multiplex PCR; TCRdb's copy keeps in-frame clones and lacks some. Here the sample spans fewer than 40,000 clones, roughly 90% being singletons. The sample's time point: new active TB diagnosis, blood taken before or within 7 days of starting treatment. Sequenced material: PBMCs, taken at tuberculosis diagnosis. All receptors derive from an adult with tuberculosis.

This chain's CDR3 is CASSILAVSTDTQYF. In nucleotides, the CDR3 is TGTGCCAGCAGCATACTAGCGGTTAGCACAGATACGCAGTATTTT. V gene TRBV2 combines with J gene TRBJ2-3; 8 bases agree with TRBD2. This CDR3 spans 15 amino acids. Germline V CDR1 and CDR2: SNHLY, FYNNEI. J gave up 0 bases and V 6 bases, and 5 bases lay outside the gene matches.

This clone was found a few times. The chain links TRBV6-4 to TRBJ2-6, with D possibly matching TRBD1 (7 bases). This CDR3 is 16 amino acids long. V was clipped by 6 bases and J by 4 bases, with 16 bases between them. The germline V gene encodes CDR1 MRHNA and CDR2 SNTAGT. The CDR3 nucleotides read TGTGCCAGCAGCCCCTCAGGGGGGAGCGGGGCCAACGTCCTGACTTTC. This sequence encodes CASSPSGGSGANVLTF.

This chain joins TRBV19 and TRBJ1-1, with D hard to call. V gave up 3 bases and J gave up 0 bases, with 5 bases separating them. Looked up from germline, CDR1 is LNHDA and CDR2 is SQIVND (reference sequence). This CDR3 is built from 13 residues. DNA for the CDR3: TGTGCCAGTAGTATGACAATGAACACTGAAGCTTTCTTT. Its protein is CASSMTMNTEAFF.

The chain employs TRBV28 and TRBJ1-1; TRBD1 agrees at 10 bases. Trimming removed 6 bases from V and 5 bases from J; junction bases left unmatched: 6. This CDR3 has 14 amino acids. Per the germline V gene, CDR1 is MDHEN and CDR2 is SYDVKM. The CDR3 reads CASSKGQGRTEAFF. CDR3 in DNA: TGTGCCAGCAGCAAGGGACAGGGGAGGACTGAAGCTTTCTTT.

The chain carries TRBV29-1 and TRBJ1-1, with a weak D call TRBD1 (6 bases). Per the germline V gene, CDR1 is SQVTM and CDR2 is ANQGSEA. The ends were cut back, 6 bases at V and 8 bases at J, with 13 bases in the middle. This CDR3 is 11 amino acids long. In DNA, the CDR3 is TGCAGCGTCTTACAGGGAACCGAAGCTTTCTTT. Protein product: CSVLQGTEAFF.

The chain combines TRBV28 with TRBJ1-5; the D gene is possibly TRBD1 (6 bases). The CDR3 sequence is 15 residues long. Trimming pared 0 bases from V and 6 bases from J, leaving 12 bases between. Germline CDR1 and CDR2: MDHEN and SYDVKM. This CDR3 is CASSLWGALGQPQHF. As DNA, the CDR3 is TGTGCCAGCAGTTTATGGGGGGCGTTGGGTCAGCCCCAGCATTTT.

The chain couples TRBV7-6 to TRBJ2-7; 7 nucleotides agree with TRBD2. J was trimmed by 2 bases and V by 5 bases; bases with no gene match: 9. CDR1 and CDR2 (germline): SGHVS, FNYEAQ. This CDR3 is built from 15 residues. The CDR3: CASSLGGGTTYEQYF. The CDR3 DNA reads TGTGCCAGCAGCCTTGGGGGGGGGACCACCTACGAGCAGTACTTC.

This clone is a singleton in its sample. This sequence joins TRBV5-6 and TRBJ2-7, with 8 nucleotides matching TRBD1. Germline CDR1 is SGHDT and CDR2 is YYEEEE. This CDR3 comprises 15 residues. V dropped 4 bases and J dropped 4; count of bases not matched to a gene: 10. Here the CDR3 reads CASSRGGRGQYEQYF. The CDR3 DNA reads TGTGCCAGCAGCCGAGGCGGCAGGGGGCAATACGAGCAGTACTTC.

The chain uses TRBV4-3 and TRBJ1-6; the match to TRBD1 covers 9 bases. This CDR3 contains 16 residues. V gave up 6 bases and J gave up 7 bases; unmatched junction bases: 10. Germline V CDR1 and CDR2: LGHNA, YSLEER. CDR3: CASRVEGTGKNSPLHF. The CDR3 nucleotides read TGCGCCAGCAGAGTCGAGGGGACAGGGAAAAATTCACCCCTCCACTTT.

This clone was seen once. The rearrangement links TRBV5-4 to TRBJ1-1, with D possibly being TRBD1 (6 bases). With 3 bases removed from V and 5 bases from J, the gap between germline ends came to 11 bases. The CDR3 covers 13 residues. The germline V gene encodes CDR1 SGHNT and CDR2 YYREEE (reference sequence). The CDR3 is CASSWGQDTEAFF. The CDR3 nucleotides read TGTGCCAGCAGCTGGGGGCAGGATACTGAAGCTTTCTTT.

The V and J genes are TRBV4-2 and TRBJ2-5, with TRBD2 matching over 13 bases. The germline gives CDR1 LGHNA, CDR2 YNFKEQ. The CDR3 runs to 18 residues. V lost 1 base, J lost 6 bases, and 11 bases stayed unmatched. The CDR3 sequence is CASSQVTSGGPGAQTQYF. CDR3 nucleotide sequence: TGTGCCAGCAGCCAAGTGACTAGCGGGGGGCCGGGGGCTCAGACCCAGTACTTC.

The V gene is TRBV29-1, the J gene TRBJ2-7, with TRBD2 as a possible D gene (6 bases). V lost 1 base and J 2 bases, leaving 24 bases between the germline ends. Germline CDR1 reads SQVTM; CDR2 reads ANQGSEA. This CDR3 spans 18 amino acids. CDR3 amino acids: CSVEAIWGLGTGPYEQYF. The CDR3 DNA reads TGCAGCGTTGAAGCCATTTGGGGCTTGGGGACTGGTCCCTACGAGCAGTACTTC.

This sequence joins TRBV14 and TRBJ2-7; D uncertain. Germline V gene data show CDR1 as SGHDN and CDR2 as FVKESK. The CDR3 has 12 residues. The ends were cut back, 4 bases at V and 2 bases at J, with 6 bases in the middle. CDR3 in amino acids: CASSLSAYEQYF. The CDR3 DNA is TGTGCCAGCAGCCTGTCAGCCTACGAGCAGTACTTC.

This clone was recorded only once. The chain links TRBV28 to TRBJ1-2; TRBD1 might be the D (6 bases). Germline V lookup: CDR1 MDHEN, CDR2 SYDVKM. This CDR3 is built from 14 residues. V was cut by 3 bases and J by 5 bases, with 13 bases left in between. This chain's CDR3 is CASSFWDTRYGYTF. CDR3 bases: TGTGCCAGCAGTTTCTGGGACACGAGATATGGCTACACCTTC.

This rearrangement joins TRBV2 to TRBJ2-2, with 9 bases that match TRBD1. The germline CDR1 and CDR2 sequences are SNHLY and FYNNEI. The CDR3 spans 15 residues. The V and J ends lost 4 bases and 4 bases, in that order; junction bases with no gene match: 4. CDR3 protein: CASSAPTGGTGELFF. The CDR3 DNA is TGTGCCAGCAGTGCCCCGACAGGGGGCACCGGGGAGCTGTTTTTT.

This chain uses TRBV6-1 with TRBJ2-7; TRBD2 aligns across 16 bases. The germline gives CDR1 MNHNS, CDR2 SASEGT. The CDR3 is made up of 14 amino acids. The CDR3 region is CASRGTSGGAGWNV. The CDR3, as DNA: TGTGCCAGCAGAGGGACTAGCGGGGGGGCTGGTTGGAACGTC.

V usage is TRBV13 and J usage is TRBJ2-3; 11 bases agree with TRBD1. V shed 6 bases, J shed 3 bases, and the junction held 5 bases outside the gene matches. CDR3 length: 15 residues. Germline lookup yields CDR1 PRHDT and CDR2 FYEKMQ (reference sequence). The CDR3 region is CASRGGTGGTDTQYF. CDR3 nucleotides: TGTGCCAGCAGAGGAGGGACAGGGGGAACAGATACGCAGTATTTT.

V gene TRBV7-2 combines with J gene TRBJ2-1; 13 nucleotides match TRBD2. The CDR3 has 16 amino acids. V was clipped by 5 bases and J by 7 bases; unmatched bases: 8. In germline, CDR1 is SGHTA, CDR2 FQGNSA. The CDR3 DNA is TGTGCCAGCAGCGCCAGACTAGCGGGGGGCGGGAATGAGCAGTTCTTC. It is translated as CASSARLAGGGNEQFF.

This sequence joins TRBV30 and TRBJ1-2; possibly TRBD1 for D (5 bases). CDR3 size: 13 residues. V lost 4 bases, J lost 8 bases, and 17 bases lay in between. In germline, CDR1 is GTSNPN, CDR2 SVGIG (reference sequence). CDR3 bases: TGTGCCTGGACTTATACAGGTCGCCAAGGCTACACCTTC. Its translation: CAWTYTGRQGYTF.

V usage is TRBV5-1 and J usage is TRBJ2-1; possibly TRBD1 for D (5 bases). V was pared by 0 bases and J by 3 bases, with 7 bases between. This CDR3 has 14 residues. Germline V gives CDR1 SGHRS, CDR2 YFSETQ. CDR3 bases: TGCGCCAGCAGCTTGGGACAGAGCTACAATGAGCAGTTCTTC. Protein product: CASSLGQSYNEQFF.